The rows below give T cell receptor beta chains drawn from one sample of a study of T cells after yellow fever vaccination. TCRdb ran MiXCR on the 5' RACE reads and lists one entry per CDR3 protein. Seen here are 400,000 or so distinct CDR3 sequences, 6.2% observed once, and the top ten hold around 16%. Sample: PBMCs, taken 5 days after the yellow fever booster vaccination. These receptors all come from a young man who received the YFV17D yellow fever vaccine. Both conserved end residues are trimmed from each CDR3. D genes are given only for firm matches.

v_gene	d_gene	j_gene	CDR3aa
TRBV16	NA	TRBJ1-3	ASSQSSGNTIY
TRBV20-1	NA	TRBJ2-3	SARDLIGPGDTQY
TRBV7-2	NA	TRBJ2-4	ASSLDPAKNIQY
TRBV12-3/TRBV12-4	NA	TRBJ2-1	ASNSRVGVVSYNEQF
TRBV5-1	TRBD1	TRBJ1-1	ASSKTGVPEAF
TRBV18	NA	TRBJ2-2	ASSLTGYTGELF
TRBV12-3/TRBV12-4	TRBD2	TRBJ2-3	ASSLLPALAGADTQY
TRBV7-2	TRBD2	TRBJ2-5	ASSSLSGGLY
TRBV5-6	NA	TRBJ2-3	ASSADITSTDTQY
TRBV7-2	NA	TRBJ2-1	ASSLSMVTLLI
TRBV27	NA	TRBJ2-4	ASSLTSQGLAKNIQY
TRBV3-1	NA	TRBJ1-2	ASSRNREGYT
TRBV20-1	NA	TRBJ2-3	SASGILTDTQY
TRBV5-1	NA	TRBJ2-6	ASSASSGANVLT
TRBV20-1	TRBD1	TRBJ2-5	SARHSRTGLETQY
TRBV20-1	NA	TRBJ1-1	SASAVYGTEAF